Sequencing of this T cell receptor (beta chain) was carried out in a study of a mutant IDH1 vaccine in newly diagnosed glioma. On the study more broadly: Patients received vaccination from 4-6 weeks after radiotherapy alone, or with temozolomide cycles. Whole-study findings and limits: Most patients, roughly 92%, showed vaccine-induced immune responses. Pseudoprogression seemed unrelated to changes in top peripheral T cell clonotypes.

Assay: immunoSEQ multiplex PCR; the TCRdb copy retains only in-frame clones and omits some. The sample holds approximately 64,000 clones; approximately 84% are singletons and the top ten take roughly 9.5%. Worth noting for this clone: What it binds is not known.

From germline, CDR1 is SGHTA and CDR2 FQGNSA. The V segment lost 3 bases and the J segment 8 bases; nucleotides outside the gene matches: 2. The CDR3 consists of 14 residues. Specified time point: week 11, during vaccination. One vaccine dose held 300 ug of mutant IDH1 20-mer peptide and came with topical imiquimod. Each donor presented with a new WHO grade 3 or 4 astrocytoma that tested IDH1-mutant and showed ATRX loss. This sequence originates from a woman between 45 and 60 years old with glioma. The specimen was PBMCs, collected from a glioma patient whose treatment included an IDH1 peptide vaccine. V and J are TRBV7-2 and TRBJ1-6, with 9 bases lining up with TRBD1. CDR3: CASSFRQGDSPLHF. The CDR3 region has the DNA TGTGCCAGCAGCTTTAGACAGGGGGATTCACCCCTCCACTTT.